This T cell receptor beta chain was sequenced in a study of CXCR3-negative and CXCR3-positive naive CD8 T cells. Carrying UMI labels, the TRB cDNA libraries were prepared through 5' RACE. Following a re-call of the 5' RACE reads, TCRdb has one entry per CDR3 protein and lacks DNA. This sample contains roughly 130,000 distinct CDR3 sequences. Details on this clonotype: What it binds is not known.

Germline V gene data show CDR1 as SQVTM and CDR2 as ANQGSEA. There are 12 residues in the CDR3. General study points: Both naive subsets had comparably high diversity; memory CD8+ cells much lower. CXCR3-expressing naive cells carried TRB CDR3s more hydrophobic than those of CXCR3-negative naive cells. Freshly isolated PBMCs were used in most assays, given partial CXCR3 loss after freezing.

The sequencing sample was made of naive CXCR3+ CD8+ T cells from blood. Subset meaning: CD45RO-CCR7+CD27+CD95- naive CD8+ T cells expressing CXCR3 (TNR3+). The chain uses TRBV29-1 and TRBJ1-2. The TCR was taken from a human donor in good health. Some clones in this sample may be carry-over from other donors' samples. CDR3 in amino acids: CSVDPRRWAKIF.